Presented here are 32 T cell receptor beta chains from one specimen sequenced in a study of human T cells and chemical hapten exposure. Described time point: patch test 1, 2 weeks after DPC sensitization. Treatment defined: therapeutic diphenylcyclopropenone sensitization with weekly scalp DPC. TCRdb reanalysed the RACE reads using MiXCR and keeps one entry per CDR3 protein. The profile shows 180,000 or so distinct CDR3 sequences, more than 12% of them singletons. Sequenced material: whole blood, taken in connection with sensitization to the hapten diphenylcyclopropenone (DPC). Receptors originate from a woman between 25 and 40 years old with alopecia areata. Some clones in this sample may be carry-over from other donors' samples.

CDR3 sequence (DNA): TGCAGCGCCAGGCTACTCCAAGAGACCCAGTACTTC. Its translation is CSARLLQETQYF. The rearrangement uses TRBV29-1 and TRBJ2-5; D unclear. Trimming left V 7 bases short and J 1 base short, with 10 bases between. This CDR3 region has 12 residues. Germline values: CDR1 SQVTM, CDR2 ANQGSEA.

This clonotype appeared a few times. The V gene is TRBV4-2, the J gene TRBJ1-2; 8 bases align to TRBD1. J lost 4 bases, V lost 3 bases, and 10 bases had no gene match. CDR1 and CDR2 (germline): LGHNA, YNFKEQ. CDR3 length equals 16 residues. The CDR3 region has the DNA TGTGCCAGCAGCCAGCATGTCCGACAGGGGAGCTATGGCTACACCTTC. It specifies CASSQHVRQGSYGYTF.

A word on this clonotype: One end of the junction does not line up with germline, which may come from a read error. The chain recombines TRBV29-1 with TRBJ1-2; D might be TRBD1 (6 bases). The V gene's germline CDR1 is SQVTM and CDR2 ANQGSEA. The length of the CDR3 is 12 residues. The CDR3 nucleotides read TGCAGCGTTGAAGTCTCGCAGGGGCCGAGCTTCTTC. The encoded protein is CSVEVSQGPSFF.

This clonotype was counted many times. The rearrangement links TRBV29-1 to TRBJ1-1, with D maybe TRBD1 (5 bases). Trimming removed 7 bases from V and 3 bases from J, with 15 bases in between. The length of the CDR3 is 13 residues. Germline V gene data show CDR1 as SQVTM and CDR2 as ANQGSEA. The CDR3 coding sequence is TGCAGCGCATCGGGGGAACGGCACACTGAAGCTTTCTTT. Its protein product is CSASGERHTEAFF.

This clonotype has just a few counts. This chain connects TRBV4-1 to TRBJ2-5; D possibly corresponds to TRBD2 (6 bases). This CDR3 region has 14 residues. V was cut by 4 bases and J by 1 base, with 10 bases left in between. Germline lookup yields CDR1 MGHRA and CDR2 YSYEKL. In nucleotides, the CDR3 is TGCGCCAGCAGCCCGGAGGGGTTCCAAGAGACCCAGTACTTC. As protein: CASSPEGFQETQYF.

This clonotype was detected only a few times. The V and J genes are TRBV11-3 and TRBJ2-5, with D perhaps matching TRBD2 (5 bases). Germline V gives CDR1 SGHNT, CDR2 YENEEA. Deletions cut 3 bases from V and 6 bases from J, with 20 bases between. CDR3 size: 16 residues. The CDR3 coding sequence is TGTGCCAGCAGCTTCGCCCTGACGCCGGGGATGCAGACCCAGTACTTC. Translation: CASSFALTPGMQTQYF.

The chain carries TRBV4-3 and TRBJ1-2, with unresolved D. The V end lost 0 bases, the J end lost 4 bases, and 9 bases lay between the germline ends. Germline CDR1 LGHNA, CDR2 YSLEER. The CDR3 spans 14 residues. The CDR3 loop reads CASSQDYGAYGYTF. DNA of the CDR3: TGCGCCAGCAGCCAAGATTACGGCGCCTATGGCTACACCTTC.

This clonotype was counted at least ten times. The chain has TRBV12-3 or TRBV12-4 and TRBJ1-2; tentatively, D is TRBD1 (5 bases). The CDR3 spans 16 residues. Trimming pared 2 bases from V and 5 bases from J, leaving 18 bases between. The CDR3 nucleotides read TGTGCCAGCAGTTTATCTTCCGGGGGGGATTGGTATGGCTACACCTTC. It codes for CASSLSSGGDWYGYTF.

Only a few counts were recorded for this clonotype. The V and J genes are TRBV30 and TRBJ1-6; tentatively, D is TRBD1 (5 bases). The germline V and J ends were trimmed by 4 bases and 9 bases, with 16 bases remaining between them. Germline V lookup: CDR1 GTSNPN, CDR2 SVGIG (reference sequence). The CDR3 spans 14 residues. The CDR3 DNA is TGTGCCTGGAACTCCGCGGGGGGTGGTTCACCCCTCCACTTT. Translation: CAWNSAGGGSPLHF. Together with reference TRBV30 and TRBJ1-6, the CDR3 gives the full variable domain: SQTIHQWPATLVQPVGSPLSLECTVEGTSNPNLYWYRQAAGRGLQLLFYSVGIGQISSEVPQNLSASRPQDRQFILSSKKLLLSDSGFYLCAWNSAGGGSPLHFGNGTRLTVT.

This clonotype was picked up a small number of times. CDR3 DNA: TGCAGTGCTAGGGGCCGGCGGCGAGGAGGAGAGACCCAGTACTTC. Translated: CSARGRRRGGETQYF. V usage is TRBV20-1 and J usage is TRBJ2-5, with a possible D match to TRBD2 (5 bases). Trimming removed 3 bases from V and 4 bases from J, with 18 bases in between. The CDR3 extends over 15 amino acids. The V gene's germline CDR1 is DFQATT and CDR2 SNEGSKA (reference sequence).

This clonotype occurred many times. V is TRBV6-5 and J is TRBJ1-5; D remains ambiguous. This CDR3 spans 15 amino acids. Between the trimmed V and J ends, which lost 8 bases and 3 bases, there was a span of 17 bases. The germline CDR1 and CDR2 sequences are MNHEY and SVGAGI. The CDR3 protein is CASRFSIAPNQPQHF. CDR3 nucleotide sequence: TGTGCCAGCCGCTTTTCGATTGCCCCCAATCAGCCCCAGCATTTT.

This clonotype was observed a handful of times. V gene TRBV5-1 combines with J gene TRBJ1-1; D perhaps matches TRBD1 (5 bases). The V and J ends lost 0 bases and 0 bases respectively, with 6 bases between them. The CDR3 loop spans 14 amino acids. The germline V gene has CDR1 SGHRS and CDR2 YFSETQ. CDR3 sequence reads: CASSLEGLNTEAFF. CDR3 coding DNA: TGCGCCAGCAGCTTGGAGGGGTTGAACACTGAAGCTTTCTTT. Filled out from reference TRBV5-1 and TRBJ1-1, the complete variable domain reads KAGVTQTPRYLIKTRGQQVTLSCSPISGHRSVSWYQQTPGQGLQFLFEYFSETQRNKGNFPGRFSGRQFSNSRSEMNVSTLELGDSALYLCASSLEGLNTEAFFGQGTRLTVV.

In its sample, this clonotype was seen a few times. The chain joins TRBV28 to TRBJ2-7, with 9 bases aligning to TRBD1. CDR3 length equals 11 residues. V shed 4 bases, J shed 12 bases, and the junction held 4 bases outside the gene matches. CDR1 and CDR2 from the germline V gene are MDHEN and SYDVKM. The CDR3 DNA reads as TGTGCCAGCAGTTCAGTGACAGGGGGGTACTTC. Protein sequence: CASSSVTGGYF.

DNA for the CDR3: TGTGCCAGCAGCAATCGACAGGGTTCCTACGAGCAGTACTTC. Translation: CASSNRQGSYEQYF. V usage is TRBV7-2 and J usage is TRBJ2-7, with 7 bases aligning to TRBD1. Unmatched junction bases numbered 5, after V lost 5 bases and J lost 1 base. Germline lookup yields CDR1 SGHTA and CDR2 FQGNSA. The CDR3 runs to 14 residues.

The rearrangement links TRBV7-8 to TRBJ2-2; weak D call: TRBD2 (5 bases). Germline V gives CDR1 SGHVS, CDR2 FQNEAQ. V gave up 1 base and J gave up 3 bases, with 9 bases separating them. CDR3 length: 15 residues. In nucleotides, the CDR3 is TGTGCCAGCAGCTTAGTTGGGAGAGACACCGGGGAGCTGTTTTTT. Translating it yields CASSLVGRDTGELFF.

This chain links TRBV12-3 or TRBV12-4 with TRBJ1-1; 7 bases fit TRBD1. Trimming took 7 bases from V and 5 from J; bases not matched to a gene: 7. CDR3 length: 13 amino acids. The CDR3 region is CASIPTQGTEAFF. As DNA, the CDR3 is TGTGCCAGCATCCCTACACAGGGGACTGAAGCTTTCTTT.

This clonotype was counted between two and nine times. The gene calls are TRBV5-1 and TRBJ2-2; D unresolved. The V and J ends lost 6 bases and 3 bases respectively, with 9 bases between them. Germline V gene sequence: CDR1 SGHRS, CDR2 YFSETQ. The CDR3 spans 13 residues. The CDR3 DNA follows: TGCGCCAGCACCGATCAAGACACCGGGGAGCTGTTTTTT. This gives the protein CASTDQDTGELFF.

The rearrangement links TRBV7-9 to TRBJ2-3; tentatively, D is TRBD2 (6 bases). The germline V and J ends were trimmed by 6 bases and 2 bases, with 12 bases remaining between them. Germline V CDR1 and CDR2: SEHNR, FQNEAQ (reference sequence). CDR3 length: 14 residues. CDR3 loop: CASRASASTDTQYF. Here the CDR3 DNA reads TGTGCCAGCAGAGCTAGCGCGTCCACAGATACGCAGTATTTT.

In its sample, this clonotype was seen many times. V and J are TRBV7-9 and TRBJ2-1; 9 bases match TRBD2. The germline V gene has CDR1 SEHNR and CDR2 FQNEAQ (reference sequence). The trim removed 5 bases at V and 6 bases at J, leaving 5 bases unmatched. The CDR3 length is 14 residues. The CDR3 region is CASSRAGGPNEQFF. The CDR3 coding sequence is TGTGCCAGCAGCCGAGCGGGAGGACCCAATGAGCAGTTCTTC.

The chain recombines TRBV29-1 with TRBJ1-1; D is perhaps TRBD1 (5 bases). V was cut by 3 bases and J by 3 bases, with 17 bases left in between. The V gene's germline CDR1 is SQVTM and CDR2 ANQGSEA. The CDR3 extends over 15 amino acids. The CDR3 coding sequence is TGCAGCGTTGATTCCTTTAATCTAGGGGACACTGAAGCTTTCTTT. This gives the protein CSVDSFNLGDTEAFF.

This clonotype was observed a handful of times. The chain employs TRBV27 and TRBJ2-3; perhaps TRBD2 as D (6 bases). Germline-derived CDR1 and CDR2 are MNHEY and SMNVEV (reference sequence). CDR3 length: 18 residues. Deletions cut 6 bases from V and 2 bases from J, with 24 bases between. CDR3 amino acids: CASSRTSTSSRVTDTQYF. For the CDR3, the DNA is TGTGCCAGCAGCCGCACCTCTACTAGCTCCCGGGTCACAGATACGCAGTATTTT.

This chain uses TRBV28 with TRBJ2-7, with unresolved D. The V end lost 6 bases, the J end lost 2 bases, and 11 bases lay between the germline ends. CDR1 is MDHEN, CDR2 SYDVKM, per germline. The CDR3 has 13 amino acids. The CDR3 nucleotides are TGTGCCAGCAGCGGTCTCCTCCCCTACGAGCAGTACTTC. Translating gives CASSGLLPYEQYF.

This clonotype was counted a few times. The chain uses TRBV12-3 or TRBV12-4 and TRBJ1-5, with D unresolved. V was trimmed by 3 bases and J by 13 bases, leaving 13 bases between them. This CDR3 is built from 12 residues. The chain's CDR3 is CASSFWQAGQHF. In DNA form, the CDR3 reads TGTGCCAGCAGTTTTTGGCAGGCGGGGCAGCATTTT.

This clonotype was seen a few times. J is TRBJ2-3 and V is TRBV4-2; 7 bases agree with TRBD2. The germline V gene encodes CDR1 LGHNA and CDR2 YNFKEQ. The V gene end was trimmed by 4 bases and the J gene end by 6 bases; junction bases not matched to a gene: 13. This CDR3 comprises 16 residues. CDR3 sequence reads: CASSPQSSGVRDTQYF. The CDR3 DNA reads TGTGCCAGCAGCCCCCAGTCTAGCGGAGTTCGTGATACGCAGTATTTT.

This clonotype was seen more than once but under ten times. This chain's CDR3 is CASSQGYDNEQFF. CDR3 nucleotide sequence: TGCGCCAGCAGCCAAGGTTACGACAATGAGCAGTTCTTC. V and J are TRBV4-3 and TRBJ2-1; D unclear. Germline CDR1 LGHNA, CDR2 YSLEER. CDR3 length equals 13 residues. With 1 base removed from V and 5 bases from J, the gap between germline ends came to 6 bases.

Points on this clonotype: One end of the junction is discordant with germline, which a read error may explain. This chain links TRBV7-9 with TRBJ1-2; D remains unclear. The CDR3 sequence is 13 residues long. Germline CDR1 is SEHNR and CDR2 is FQNEAQ (reference sequence). The CDR3 is CVSSLGPVYGYTF. The CDR3 nucleotides are TGTGTCAGCAGCTTAGGTCCAGTTTATGGCTACACCTTC.

This clonotype turned up a few times. This chain joins TRBV18 and TRBJ2-1, with 7 bases fitting TRBD2. CDR1 KGHSH and CDR2 LQKENI come from the germline V gene. Trimming cost V 0 bases and J 6 bases; bases outside gene matches: 2. The CDR3 is 14 residues long. The CDR3 DNA reads as TGTGCCAGCTCACCACCGGGGACTACCAATGAGCAGTTCTTC. Translation: CASSPPGTTNEQFF.

This clonotype was detected a few times. This sequence joins TRBV29-1 and TRBJ1-5; no definite D call. This CDR3 has 13 residues. Germline loops: CDR1 SQVTM, CDR2 ANQGSEA. V shed 4 bases and J shed 4 bases, with 11 bases lying between them. The CDR3 loop reads CSVGASTNQPQHF. Written as DNA, the CDR3 is TGCAGCGTTGGGGCCTCAACAAATCAGCCCCAGCATTTT.

This chain joins TRBV12-3 or TRBV12-4 and TRBJ2-2, with unresolved D. Trimming pared 4 bases from V and 6 bases from J, leaving 0 bases between. The CDR3 loop spans 10 amino acids. CDR3 protein: CASSSGELFF. CDR3 nucleotides: TGTGCCAGCAGTTCCGGGGAGCTGTTTTTT.

The V gene is TRBV2, the J gene TRBJ2-7; D perhaps matches TRBD1 (6 bases). The germline V gene encodes CDR1 SNHLY and CDR2 FYNNEI. CDR3 size: 14 residues. Trimming shortened V by 1 base and J by 6 bases, and 13 bases separated the two germline ends. The CDR3 is CASSEDLGDIEQYF. The CDR3 nucleotides read TGTGCCAGCAGTGAAGATCTGGGGGACATCGAGCAGTACTTC.

The rearrangement links TRBV11-2 to TRBJ2-1, with D possibly matching TRBD1 (8 bases). This CDR3 has 15 amino acids. Germline CDR1 and CDR2: SGHAT and FQNNGV. With 6 bases removed from V and 2 bases from J, the gap between germline ends came to 14 bases. In DNA form, the CDR3 reads TGTGCCAGCAGGACAACAGGGGGGGCCTACAATGAGCAGTTCTTC. It is translated as CASRTTGGAYNEQFF.

This rearrangement joins TRBV5-1 to TRBJ2-7, with D unresolved. The germline V gene has CDR1 SGHRS and CDR2 YFSETQ. The CDR3 totals 14 residues. Between the trimmed V and J ends, which lost 4 bases and 3 bases, there was a span of 14 bases. CDR3 region: CASSPPLEGYEQYF. In nucleotides, the CDR3 is TGCGCCAGCAGCCCGCCACTCGAAGGCTACGAGCAGTACTTC.